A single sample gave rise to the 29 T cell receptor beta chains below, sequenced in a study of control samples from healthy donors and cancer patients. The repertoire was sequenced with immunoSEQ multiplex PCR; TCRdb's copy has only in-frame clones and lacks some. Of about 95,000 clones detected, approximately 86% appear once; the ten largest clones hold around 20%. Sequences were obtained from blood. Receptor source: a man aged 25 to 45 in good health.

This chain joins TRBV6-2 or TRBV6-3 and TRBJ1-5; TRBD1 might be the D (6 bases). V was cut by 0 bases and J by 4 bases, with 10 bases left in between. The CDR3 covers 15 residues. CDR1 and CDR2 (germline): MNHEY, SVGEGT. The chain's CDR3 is CASSYSGTRNQPQHF. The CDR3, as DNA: TGTGCCAGCAGTTACTCTGGGACACGGAATCAGCCCCAGCATTTT.

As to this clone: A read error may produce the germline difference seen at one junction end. This CDR3 reads CASSRGGGMEERLFF. CDR3 DNA: TGCGCCAGCAGCCGTGGCGGGGGAATGGAGGAAAGACTGTTTTTT. The chain couples TRBV5-1 to TRBJ1-4; tentatively, D is TRBD1 (5 bases). Germline CDR1 reads SGHRS; CDR2 reads YFSETQ. The CDR3 sequence is 15 residues long.

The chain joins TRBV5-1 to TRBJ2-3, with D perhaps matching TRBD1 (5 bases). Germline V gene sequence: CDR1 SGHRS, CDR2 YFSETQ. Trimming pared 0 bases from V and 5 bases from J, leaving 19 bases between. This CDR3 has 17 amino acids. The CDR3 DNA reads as TGCGCCAGCAGCTTGGTCAATTCCGGAACAGGCGGAGATACGCAGTATTTT. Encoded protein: CASSLVNSGTGGDTQYF.

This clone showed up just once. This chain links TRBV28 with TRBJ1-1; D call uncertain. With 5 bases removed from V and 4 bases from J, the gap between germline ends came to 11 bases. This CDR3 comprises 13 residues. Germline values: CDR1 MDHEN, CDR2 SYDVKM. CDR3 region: CASSLILATEAFF. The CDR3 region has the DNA TGTGCCAGCAGTCTGATTCTGGCCACTGAAGCTTTCTTT. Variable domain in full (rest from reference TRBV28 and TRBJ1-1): DVKVTQSSRYLVKRTGEKVFLECVQDMDHENMFWYRQDPGLGLRLIYFSYDVKMKEKGDIPEGYSVSREKKERFSLILESASTNQTSMYLCASSLILATEAFFGQGTRLTVV.

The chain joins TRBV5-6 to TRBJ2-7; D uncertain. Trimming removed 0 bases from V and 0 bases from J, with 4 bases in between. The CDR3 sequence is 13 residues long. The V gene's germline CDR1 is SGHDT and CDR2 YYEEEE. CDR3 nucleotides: TGTGCCAGCAGCTTGGTCGGCTCCTACGAGCAGTACTTC. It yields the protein CASSLVGSYEQYF.

This chain's CDR3 is CASSVASGSNYGYTF. As DNA, the CDR3 is TGTGCCAGCAGCGTAGCTAGCGGGTCTAACTATGGCTACACCTTC. This chain connects TRBV9 to TRBJ1-2; D is unclear. The CDR3 has 15 amino acids. Germline values: CDR1 SGDLS, CDR2 YYNGEE. V dropped 0 bases and J dropped 0 bases, with 9 bases sitting between them.

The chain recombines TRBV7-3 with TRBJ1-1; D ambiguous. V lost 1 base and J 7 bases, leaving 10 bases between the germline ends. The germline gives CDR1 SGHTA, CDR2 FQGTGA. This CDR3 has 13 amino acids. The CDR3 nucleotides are TGTGCCAGCAGCTTAATGGGCGAAGGTGAAGCTTTCTTT. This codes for CASSLMGEGEAFF.

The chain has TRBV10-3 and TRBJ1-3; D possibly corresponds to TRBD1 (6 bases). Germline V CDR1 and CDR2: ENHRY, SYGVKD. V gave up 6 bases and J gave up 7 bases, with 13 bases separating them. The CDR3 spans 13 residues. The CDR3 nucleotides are TGTGCCATCAGACAGGGACTTGGGAACACCATATATTTT. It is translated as CAIRQGLGNTIYF.

The CDR3 DNA sequence: TGTGCCAGCAGCAAGGGGGACAACAGGGTTTGGTCCCACTTT. This sequence encodes CASSKGDNRVWSHF. The V call is TRBV21-1, the J call TRBJ1-1; the table's TRBD1 call for D was not verified on the DNA. TRBV21-1 is classified as a pseudogene. This CDR3 is built from 14 residues.

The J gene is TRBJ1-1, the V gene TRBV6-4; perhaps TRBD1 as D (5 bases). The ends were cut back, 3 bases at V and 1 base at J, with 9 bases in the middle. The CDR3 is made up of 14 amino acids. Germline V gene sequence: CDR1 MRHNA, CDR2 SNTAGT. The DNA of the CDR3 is TGTGCCAGCAGTGAGTCGACAGAGAACACTGAAGCTTTCTTT. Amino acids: CASSESTENTEAFF.

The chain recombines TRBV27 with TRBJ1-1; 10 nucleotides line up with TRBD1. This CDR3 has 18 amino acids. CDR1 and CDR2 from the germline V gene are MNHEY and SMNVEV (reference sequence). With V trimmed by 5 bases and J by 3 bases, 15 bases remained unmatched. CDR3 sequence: CASSPRQGANEWDTEAFF. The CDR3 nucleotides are TGTGCCAGCAGTCCGCGACAGGGGGCGAACGAGTGGGACACTGAAGCTTTCTTT.

The DNA for the CDR3 is TGTGCCAGCAGCGGGACAGGGGGCACTGAAGCTTTCTTT. This codes for CASSGTGGTEAFF. The rearrangement joins TRBV14 to TRBJ1-1; 11 nucleotides agree with TRBD1. The V segment lost 5 bases and the J segment 4 bases; nucleotides outside the gene matches: 0. Looked up from germline, CDR1 is SGHDN and CDR2 is FVKESK. The CDR3 has 13 residues.

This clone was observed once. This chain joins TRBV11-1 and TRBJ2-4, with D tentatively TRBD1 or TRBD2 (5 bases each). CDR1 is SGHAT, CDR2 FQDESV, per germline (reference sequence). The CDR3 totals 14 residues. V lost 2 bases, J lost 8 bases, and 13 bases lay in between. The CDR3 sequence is CASSLNGGADIQYF. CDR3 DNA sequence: TGTGCCAGCAGCTTAAATGGGGGAGCGGACATTCAGTACTTC.

CDR3: CAWRRVREAFF. In DNA, the CDR3 is TGTGCCTGGAGAAGGGTGAGAGAAGCTTTCTTT. The genes are TRBV30 and TRBJ1-1, with D unresolved. V lost 3 bases, J lost 8 bases, and 10 bases lay in between. This CDR3 contains 11 residues. Germline CDR1 and CDR2: GTSNPN and SVGIG (reference sequence).

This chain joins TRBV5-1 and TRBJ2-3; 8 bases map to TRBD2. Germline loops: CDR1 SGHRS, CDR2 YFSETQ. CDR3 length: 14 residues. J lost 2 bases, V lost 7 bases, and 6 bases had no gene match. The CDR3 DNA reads TGCGCCAGCCAACGGGAGGGGGACACAGATACGCAGTATTTT. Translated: CASQREGDTDTQYF.

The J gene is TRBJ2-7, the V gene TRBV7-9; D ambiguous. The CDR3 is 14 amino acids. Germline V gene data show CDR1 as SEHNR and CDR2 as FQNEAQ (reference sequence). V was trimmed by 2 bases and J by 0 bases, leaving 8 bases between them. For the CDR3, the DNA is TGTGCCAGCAGCTTAAGTAGTCTCTCCTACGAGCAGTACTTC. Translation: CASSLSSLSYEQYF.

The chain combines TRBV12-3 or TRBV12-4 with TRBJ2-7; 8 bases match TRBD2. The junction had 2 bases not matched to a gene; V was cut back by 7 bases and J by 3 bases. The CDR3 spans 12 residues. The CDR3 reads CASTGGSYEQYF. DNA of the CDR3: TGTGCCAGCACGGGAGGGAGCTACGAGCAGTACTTC.

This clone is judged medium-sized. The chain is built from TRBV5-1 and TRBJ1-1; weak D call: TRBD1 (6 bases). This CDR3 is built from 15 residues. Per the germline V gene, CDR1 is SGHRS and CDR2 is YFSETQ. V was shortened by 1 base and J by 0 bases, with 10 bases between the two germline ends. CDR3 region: CASSLSGDMNTEAFF. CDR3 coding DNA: TGCGCCAGCAGCTTGTCAGGGGACATGAACACTGAAGCTTTCTTT.

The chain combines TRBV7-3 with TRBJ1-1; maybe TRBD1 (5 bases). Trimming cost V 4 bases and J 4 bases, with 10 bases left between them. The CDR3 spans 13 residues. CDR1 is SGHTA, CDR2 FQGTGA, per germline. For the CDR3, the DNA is TGTGCCAGCAGCTCCTTAAGGGGCACTGAAGCTTTCTTT. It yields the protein CASSSLRGTEAFF.

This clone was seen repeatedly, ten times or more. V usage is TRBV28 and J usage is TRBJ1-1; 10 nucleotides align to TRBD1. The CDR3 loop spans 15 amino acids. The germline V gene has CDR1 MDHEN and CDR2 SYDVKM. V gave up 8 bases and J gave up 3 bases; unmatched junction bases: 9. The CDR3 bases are TGTGCCAGCGGTGATACCGGGACAGGGGACACTGAAGCTTTCTTT. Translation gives CASGDTGTGDTEAFF.

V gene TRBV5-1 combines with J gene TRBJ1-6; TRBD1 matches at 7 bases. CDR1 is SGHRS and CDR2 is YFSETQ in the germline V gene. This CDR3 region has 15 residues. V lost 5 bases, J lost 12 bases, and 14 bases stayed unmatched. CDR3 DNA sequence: TGCGCCAGCAGGGATCCTACACAGGGGCGTATACCCCTCCACTTT. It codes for CASRDPTQGRIPLHF. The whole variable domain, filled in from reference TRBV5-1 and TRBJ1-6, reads KAGVTQTPRYLIKTRGQQVTLSCSPISGHRSVSWYQQTPGQGLQFLFEYFSETQRNKGNFPGRFSGRQFSNSRSEMNVSTLELGDSALYLCASRDPTQGRIPLHFGNGTRLTVT.

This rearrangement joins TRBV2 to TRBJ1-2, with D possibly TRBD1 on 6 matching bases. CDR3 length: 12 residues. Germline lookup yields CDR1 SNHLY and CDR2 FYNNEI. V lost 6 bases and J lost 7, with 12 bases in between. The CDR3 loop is CASSLGGLGYTF. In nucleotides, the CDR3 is TGTGCCAGCAGCCTTGGGGGGCTTGGCTACACCTTC. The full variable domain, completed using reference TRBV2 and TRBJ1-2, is EPEVTQTPSHQVTQMGQEVILRCVPISNHLYFYWYRQILGQKVEFLVSFYNNEISEKSEIFDDQFSVERPDGSNFTLKIRSTKLEDSAMYFCASSLGGLGYTFGSGTRLTVV.

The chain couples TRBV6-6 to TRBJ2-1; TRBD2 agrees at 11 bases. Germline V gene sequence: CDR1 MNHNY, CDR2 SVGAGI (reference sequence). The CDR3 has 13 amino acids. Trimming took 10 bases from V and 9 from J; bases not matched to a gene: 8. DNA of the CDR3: TGTGCCACCTCTAGCGGGGGGTTGGGTGAGCAGTTCTTC. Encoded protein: CATSSGGLGEQFF.

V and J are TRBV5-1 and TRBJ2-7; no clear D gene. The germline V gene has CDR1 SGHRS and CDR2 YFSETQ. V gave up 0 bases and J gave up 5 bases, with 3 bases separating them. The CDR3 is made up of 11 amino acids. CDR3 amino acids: CASSLADEQYF. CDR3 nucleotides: TGCGCCAGCAGCTTGGCAGACGAGCAGTACTTC.

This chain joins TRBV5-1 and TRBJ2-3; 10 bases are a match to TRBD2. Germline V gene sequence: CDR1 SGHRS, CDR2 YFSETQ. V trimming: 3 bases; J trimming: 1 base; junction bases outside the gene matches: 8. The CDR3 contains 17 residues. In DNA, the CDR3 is TGCGCCAGCAGCTCTAGCGGGGGAGGCATCGGCACAGATACGCAGTATTTT. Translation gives CASSSSGGGIGTDTQYF. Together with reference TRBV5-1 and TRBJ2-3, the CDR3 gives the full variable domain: KAGVTQTPRYLIKTRGQQVTLSCSPISGHRSVSWYQQTPGQGLQFLFEYFSETQRNKGNFPGRFSGRQFSNSRSEMNVSTLELGDSALYLCASSSSGGGIGTDTQYFGPGTRLTVL.

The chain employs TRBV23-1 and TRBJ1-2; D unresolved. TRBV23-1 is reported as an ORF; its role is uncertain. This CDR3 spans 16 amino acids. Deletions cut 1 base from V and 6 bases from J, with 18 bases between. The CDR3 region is CASSQYARSRYHGYTF. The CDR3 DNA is TGCGCCAGCAGTCAATATGCGCGTTCCCGCTACCATGGCTACACCTTC.

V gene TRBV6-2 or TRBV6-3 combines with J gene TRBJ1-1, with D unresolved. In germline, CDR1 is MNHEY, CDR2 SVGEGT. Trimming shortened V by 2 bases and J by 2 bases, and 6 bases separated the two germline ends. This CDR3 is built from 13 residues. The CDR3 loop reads CASSYKDNTEAFF. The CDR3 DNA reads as TGTGCCAGCAGTTACAAGGACAACACTGAAGCTTTCTTT.

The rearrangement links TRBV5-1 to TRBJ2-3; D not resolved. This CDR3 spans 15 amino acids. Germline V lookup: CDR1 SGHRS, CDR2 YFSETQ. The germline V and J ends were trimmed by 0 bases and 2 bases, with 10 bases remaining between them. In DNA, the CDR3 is TGCGCCAGCAGCTTGGTCGGCAGATCCACAGATACGCAGTATTTT. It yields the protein CASSLVGRSTDTQYF.

CDR3: CASSPDSGELFF. DNA for the CDR3: TGTGCCAGCTCACCAGATTCCGGGGAGCTGTTTTTT. The J gene is TRBJ2-2, the V gene TRBV18; D call uncertain. The CDR3 is made up of 12 amino acids. Between the trimmed V and J ends, which lost 2 bases and 6 bases, there was a span of 4 bases. Germline CDR1 reads KGHSH; CDR2 reads LQKENI.